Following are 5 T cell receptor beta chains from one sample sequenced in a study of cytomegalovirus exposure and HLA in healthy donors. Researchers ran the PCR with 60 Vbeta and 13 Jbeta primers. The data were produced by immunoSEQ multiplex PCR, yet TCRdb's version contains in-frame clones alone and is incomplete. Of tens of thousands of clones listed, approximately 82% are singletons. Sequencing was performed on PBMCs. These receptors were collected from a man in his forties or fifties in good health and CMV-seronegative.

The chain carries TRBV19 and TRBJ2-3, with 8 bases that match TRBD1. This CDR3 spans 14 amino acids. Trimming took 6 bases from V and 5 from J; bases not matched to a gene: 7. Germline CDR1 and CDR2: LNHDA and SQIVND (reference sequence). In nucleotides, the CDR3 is TGTGCCAGTAGCGGGGCAGGGGGCTTAGATACGCAGTATTTT. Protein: CASSGAGGLDTQYF.

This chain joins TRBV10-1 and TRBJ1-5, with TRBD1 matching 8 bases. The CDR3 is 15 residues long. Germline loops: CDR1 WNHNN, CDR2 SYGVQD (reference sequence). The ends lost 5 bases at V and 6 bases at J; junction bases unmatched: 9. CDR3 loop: CASSTDRGEGQPQHF. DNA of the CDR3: TGCGCCAGCAGTACCGACAGGGGAGAGGGTCAGCCCCAGCATTTT.

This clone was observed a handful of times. The CDR3, as DNA: TGTGCCAGCAGCGTGGGGACAGCAAACACCGGGGAGCTGTTTTTT. Protein product: CASSVGTANTGELFF. The chain combines TRBV9 with TRBJ2-2; 7 bases are shared with TRBD1. The CDR3 has 15 residues. V gave up 2 bases and J gave up 2 bases; unmatched junction bases: 3. Germline V gene data show CDR1 as SGDLS and CDR2 as YYNGEE.

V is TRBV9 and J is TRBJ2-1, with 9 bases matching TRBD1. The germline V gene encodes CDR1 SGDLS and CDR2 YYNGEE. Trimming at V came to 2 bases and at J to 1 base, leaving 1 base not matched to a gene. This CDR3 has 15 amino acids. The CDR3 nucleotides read TGTGCCAGCAGCGTCGACAGGGGGTCCTACAATGAGCAGTTCTTC. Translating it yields CASSVDRGSYNEQFF. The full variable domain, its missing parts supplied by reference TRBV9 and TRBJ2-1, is DSGVTQTPKHLITATGQRVTLRCSPRSGDLSVYWYQQSLDQGLQFLIQYYNGEERAKGNILERFSAQQFPDLHSELNLSSLELGDSALYFCASSVDRGSYNEQFFGPGTRLTVL.

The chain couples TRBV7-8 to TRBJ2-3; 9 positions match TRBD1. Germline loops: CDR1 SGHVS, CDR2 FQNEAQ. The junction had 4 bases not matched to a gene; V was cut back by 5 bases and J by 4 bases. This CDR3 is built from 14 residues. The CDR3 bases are TGTGCCAGCAGCCGGACAGGGGTTTCAGATACGCAGTATTTT. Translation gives CASSRTGVSDTQYF.